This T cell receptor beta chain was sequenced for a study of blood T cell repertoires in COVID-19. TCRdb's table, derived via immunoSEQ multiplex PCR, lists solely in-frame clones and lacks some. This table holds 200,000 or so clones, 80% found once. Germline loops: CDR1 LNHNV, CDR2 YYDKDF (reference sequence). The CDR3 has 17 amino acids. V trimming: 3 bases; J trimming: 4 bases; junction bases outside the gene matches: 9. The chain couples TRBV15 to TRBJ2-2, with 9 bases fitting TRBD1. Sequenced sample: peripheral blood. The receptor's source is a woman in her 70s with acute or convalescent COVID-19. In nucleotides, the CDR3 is TGTGCCACCAGCAGTGGGCAAGGGACAGGGATCACCGGGGAGCTGTTTTTT. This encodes CATSSGQGTGITGELFF.